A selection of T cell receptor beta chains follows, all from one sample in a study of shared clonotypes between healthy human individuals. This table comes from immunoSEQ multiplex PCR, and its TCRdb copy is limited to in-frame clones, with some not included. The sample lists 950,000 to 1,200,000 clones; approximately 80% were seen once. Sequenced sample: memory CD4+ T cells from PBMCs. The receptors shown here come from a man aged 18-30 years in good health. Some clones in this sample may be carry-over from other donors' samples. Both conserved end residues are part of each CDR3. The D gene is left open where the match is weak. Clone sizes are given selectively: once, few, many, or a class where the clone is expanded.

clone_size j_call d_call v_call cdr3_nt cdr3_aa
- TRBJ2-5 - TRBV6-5 TGTGCCAGCCGCCGTACGGGGTACCAAGAGACCCAGTACTTC CASRRTGYQETQYF
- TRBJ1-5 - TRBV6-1 TGTGCCAGCAGTGCGCAGGGAAACCATCAGCCCCAGCATTTT CASSAQGNHQPQHF
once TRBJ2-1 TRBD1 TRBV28 TGTGCCAGCCGACAGGGCTCCTACAATGAGCAGTTCTTC CASRQGSYNEQFF
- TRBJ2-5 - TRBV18 TGTGCCAGCTCACCAGAGCGGCAGCGCCAAGAGACCCAGTACTTC CASSPERQRQETQYF
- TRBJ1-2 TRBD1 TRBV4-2 TGTGCCAGCAGCCAACGACAGGGGGCCAGCAAGGAGGCCCTATCGGGTGGCTACACCTTC CASSQRQGASKEALSGGYTF
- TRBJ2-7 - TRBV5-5 TGTGCCAGCAGCTTTGGGGGACTGACTCTTTACTACGAGCAGTACTTC CASSFGGLTLYYEQYF
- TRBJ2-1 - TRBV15 TGTGCCACCAGCAGATCCGGACCCAGGGATGAGCAGTTCTTC CATSRSGPRDEQFF
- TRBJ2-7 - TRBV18 TGTGCCAGCTCACCAGGCCAGGACAACGAGCAGTACTTC CASSPGQDNEQYF
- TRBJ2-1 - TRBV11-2 TGTGCCAGCAGCTTAAAGGGTCCTGTGATGTATGAGCAGTTCTTC CASSLKGPVMYEQFF
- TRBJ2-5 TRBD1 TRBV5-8 TGTGCCAGCAGCTCACTCCGGAACAGGGGCGTAGAGACCCAGTACTTC CASSSLRNRGVETQYF
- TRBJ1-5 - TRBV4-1 TGCGCCAGCAGCCAAAACCTCGGGGGACGGGATCAGCCCCAGCATTTT CASSQNLGGRDQPQHF
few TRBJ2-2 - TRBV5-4 TGTGCCAGCAGCCCTGCGGTGGGATCCACCGGGGAGCTGTTTTTT CASSPAVGSTGELFF
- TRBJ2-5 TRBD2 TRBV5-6 TGTGCCAGCAGCTTGGTCCTTAGCGGGAGCGGAGAGACCCAGTACTTC CASSLVLSGSGETQYF
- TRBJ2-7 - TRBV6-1 TGTGCCAGCAGTGAATTTCCGGCCTCCTACGAGCAGTACTTC CASSEFPASYEQYF
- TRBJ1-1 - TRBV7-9 TGTGCCAGCAGCTTAGAGGGGTCAGGAGAAGCTTTCTTT CASSLEGSGEAFF
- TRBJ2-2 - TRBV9 TGTGCCAGCAGCGCCCCACGGGCCATGACACACACCGGGGAGCTGTTTTTT CASSAPRAMTHTGELFF
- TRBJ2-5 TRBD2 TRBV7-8 TGTGCCAGCGCCGCAACGCCGCGGGGGGAGACCCAGTACTTC CASAATPRGETQYF
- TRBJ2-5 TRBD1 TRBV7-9 TGTGCCAGCAGCTTCACTTGGACAGGGATGCTCCAAGAGACCCAGTACTTC CASSFTWTGMLQETQYF
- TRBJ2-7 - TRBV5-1 TGCGCCAGCAGCTTGGACAGACGATCCTACGAGCAGTACTTC CASSLDRRSYEQYF
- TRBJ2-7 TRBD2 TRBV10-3 TGTGCCATCAGGGGACTAGCGGGTTCCTACGAGCAGTACTTC CAIRGLAGSYEQYF
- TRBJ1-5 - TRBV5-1 TGCGCCAGCAGCGTGGACCCGCGGGGAACAAATCAGCCCCAGCATTTT CASSVDPRGTNQPQHF
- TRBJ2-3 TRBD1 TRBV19 TGTGCCAGTAAACAGGGGGCAGTAGATACGCAGTATTTT CASKQGAVDTQYF
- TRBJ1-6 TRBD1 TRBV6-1 TGTGCCAGCAGTGAATACGGGACAGCTAATTCACCCCTCCACTTT CASSEYGTANSPLHF
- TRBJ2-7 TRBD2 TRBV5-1 TGCGCCAGCAGCTTGGCCGGGCGGGGGGCGCGCGCCTACGAGCAGTACTTC CASSLAGRGARAYEQYF
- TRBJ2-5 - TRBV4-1 TGCGCCAGCAGCCAAGCCCCCCAGGGCCAGCCGAACCAAGAGACCCAGTACTTC CASSQAPQGQPNQETQYF
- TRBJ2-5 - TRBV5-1 TGCGCCAGCAGCTTGGGGACAGCGTACCAAGAGACCCAGTACTTC CASSLGTAYQETQYF
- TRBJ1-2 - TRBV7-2 TGTGCCAGCAGCCTATGGACAGATTCTAACTATGGCTACACCTTC CASSLWTDSNYGYTF
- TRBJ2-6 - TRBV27 TGTGCCAGCAGTTTTCTATCGGGGGGGGCCAACGTCCTGACTTTC CASSFLSGGANVLTF
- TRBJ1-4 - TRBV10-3 TGTGCCATCAGTTCCCAACTGGGGGGTTATGAAAAACTGTTTTTT CAISSQLGGYEKLFF
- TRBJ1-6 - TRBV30 TGTGCCTGGAGTAACAGCGGTTGGGATTCACCCCTCCACTTT CAWSNSGWDSPLHF
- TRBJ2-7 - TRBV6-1 TGTGCCAGCAGTGGTGGACGGTACAGCCCCTACGAGCAGTACTTC CASSGGRYSPYEQYF
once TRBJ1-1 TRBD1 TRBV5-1 TGCGCCAGCAGCTTGGCCAGACAGGGGATGAACACTGAAGCTTTCTTT CASSLARQGMNTEAFF
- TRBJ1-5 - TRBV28 TGTGCCAGCCACTATATAGGAGGTGGCAATCAGCCCCAGCATTTT CASHYIGGGNQPQHF
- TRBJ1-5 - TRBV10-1 TGCGCCAGCAGTGGGGCACTTGATCAGCCCCAGCATTTT CASSGALDQPQHF
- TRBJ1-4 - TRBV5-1 TGCGCCAGCAGCTTCGGGAGGGGAACTAATGAAAAACTGTTTTTT CASSFGRGTNEKLFF
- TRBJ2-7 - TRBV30 TGTGCCTGGAGTGTAAGGTACTACGAGCAGTACTTC CAWSVRYYEQYF
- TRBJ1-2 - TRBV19 TGTGCCAGTAGTGTCCCTCGGGAAACGGCGGGCTATGGCTACACCTTC CASSVPRETAGYGYTF
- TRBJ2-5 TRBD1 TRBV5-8 TGTGCCAGCAGCTCGACAGGGATCAAAGAGACCCAGTACTTC CASSSTGIKETQYF
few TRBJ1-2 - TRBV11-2 TGTGCCAGCAGCCTGCAGTTCGGGGAAAGCTACACCTTC CASSLQFGESYTF
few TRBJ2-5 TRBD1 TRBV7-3 TGTGCCAGCAGCTTACACCGGGACAGCCAAGAGACCCAGTACTTC CASSLHRDSQETQYF
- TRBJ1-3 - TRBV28 TGTGCCAGCAGGGAGTCTGGAAACACCATATATTTT CASRESGNTIYF
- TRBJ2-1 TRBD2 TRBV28 TGTGCCAGCAGTTTAGGACTAGCGGGAGTCTACAATGAGCAGTTCTTC CASSLGLAGVYNEQFF